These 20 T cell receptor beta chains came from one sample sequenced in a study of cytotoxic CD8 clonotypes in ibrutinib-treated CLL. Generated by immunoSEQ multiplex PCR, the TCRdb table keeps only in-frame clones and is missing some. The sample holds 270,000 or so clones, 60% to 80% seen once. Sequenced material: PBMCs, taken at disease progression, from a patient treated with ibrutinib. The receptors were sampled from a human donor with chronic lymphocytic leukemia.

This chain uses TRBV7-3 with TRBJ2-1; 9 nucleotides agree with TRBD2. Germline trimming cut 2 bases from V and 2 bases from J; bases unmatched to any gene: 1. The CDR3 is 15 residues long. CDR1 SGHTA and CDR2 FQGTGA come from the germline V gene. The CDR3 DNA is TGTGCCAGCAGCTTAGCTAGCGGGACCTACAATGAGCAGTTCTTC. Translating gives CASSLASGTYNEQFF.

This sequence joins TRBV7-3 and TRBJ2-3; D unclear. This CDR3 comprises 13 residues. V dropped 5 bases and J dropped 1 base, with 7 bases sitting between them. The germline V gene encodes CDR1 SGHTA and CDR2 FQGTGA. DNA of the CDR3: TGTGCCAGCAGCCTAAGACGCACAGATACGCAGTATTTT. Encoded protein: CASSLRRTDTQYF.

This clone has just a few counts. The CDR3 region is CAITSHSGGTNNEQFF. CDR3 sequence (DNA): TGTGCCATCACCTCGCACTCGGGGGGGACAAACAATGAGCAGTTCTTC. The gene calls are TRBV10-3 and TRBJ2-1; 8 nucleotides match TRBD2. Losses at the gene ends were 7 bases for V and 5 bases for J; bases not matched to a gene: 13. Germline V lookup: CDR1 ENHRY, CDR2 SYGVKD. The CDR3 totals 16 residues.

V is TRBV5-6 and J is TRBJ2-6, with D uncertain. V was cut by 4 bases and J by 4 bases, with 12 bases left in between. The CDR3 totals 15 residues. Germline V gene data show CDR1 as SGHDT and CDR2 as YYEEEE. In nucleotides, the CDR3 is TGTGCCAGCAGCGAGAGCTGGGCCGGGGCCAACGTCCTGACTTTC. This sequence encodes CASSESWAGANVLTF.

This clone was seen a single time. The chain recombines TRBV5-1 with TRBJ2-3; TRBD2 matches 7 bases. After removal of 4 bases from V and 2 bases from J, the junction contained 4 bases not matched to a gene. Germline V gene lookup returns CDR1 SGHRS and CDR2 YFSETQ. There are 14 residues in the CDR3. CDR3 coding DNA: TGCGCCAGCAGCCGAGCGGGGACCACAGATACGCAGTATTTT. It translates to CASSRAGTTDTQYF.

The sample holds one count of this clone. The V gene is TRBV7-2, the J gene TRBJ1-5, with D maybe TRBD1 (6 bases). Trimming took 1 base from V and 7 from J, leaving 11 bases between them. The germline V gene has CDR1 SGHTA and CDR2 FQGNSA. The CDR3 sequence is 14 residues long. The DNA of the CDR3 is TGTGCCAGCAGCTTAGAAGGGGGTCGACAGCCCCAGCATTTT. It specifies CASSLEGGRQPQHF.

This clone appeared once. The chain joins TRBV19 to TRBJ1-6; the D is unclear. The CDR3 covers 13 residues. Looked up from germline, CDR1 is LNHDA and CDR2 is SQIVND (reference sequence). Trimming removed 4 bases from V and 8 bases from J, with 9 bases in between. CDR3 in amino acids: CASSTDLYSPLHF. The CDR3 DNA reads TGTGCCAGTAGTACAGACCTCTATTCACCCCTCCACTTT.

The CDR3 nucleotides read TGTGCCAGCAGCTTATGGGGGGAGCGGAACACTGAAGCTTTCTTT. Its translation is CASSLWGERNTEAFF. This chain connects TRBV7-8 to TRBJ1-1, with D perhaps matching TRBD1 (5 bases). This CDR3 has 15 amino acids. Germline CDR1 is SGHVS and CDR2 is FQNEAQ. The V gene lost 2 bases and the J gene lost 1 base, with 11 bases spanning the gap.

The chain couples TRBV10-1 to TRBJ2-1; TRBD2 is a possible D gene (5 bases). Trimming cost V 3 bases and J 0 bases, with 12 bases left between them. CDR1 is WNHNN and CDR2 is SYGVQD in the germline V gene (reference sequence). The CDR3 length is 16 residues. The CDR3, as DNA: TGCGCCAGCAGTGAACTAGGCCTAAGCTCCTACAATGAGCAGTTCTTC. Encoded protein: CASSELGLSSYNEQFF.

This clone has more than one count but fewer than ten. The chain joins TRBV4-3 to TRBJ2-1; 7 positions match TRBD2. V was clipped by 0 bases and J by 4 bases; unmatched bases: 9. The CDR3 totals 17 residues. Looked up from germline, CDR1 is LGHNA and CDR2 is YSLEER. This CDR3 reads CASSQDSPSGSYNEQFF. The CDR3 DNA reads TGCGCCAGCAGCCAAGATTCCCCTAGCGGCTCGTACAATGAGCAGTTCTTC.

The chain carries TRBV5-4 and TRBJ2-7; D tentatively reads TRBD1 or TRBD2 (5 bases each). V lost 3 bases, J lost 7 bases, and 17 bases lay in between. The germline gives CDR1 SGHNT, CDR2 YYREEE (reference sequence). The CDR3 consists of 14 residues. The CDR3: CASSSGLGRWEQYF. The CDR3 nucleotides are TGTGCCAGCAGCTCCGGACTGGGGCGGTGGGAGCAGTACTTC.

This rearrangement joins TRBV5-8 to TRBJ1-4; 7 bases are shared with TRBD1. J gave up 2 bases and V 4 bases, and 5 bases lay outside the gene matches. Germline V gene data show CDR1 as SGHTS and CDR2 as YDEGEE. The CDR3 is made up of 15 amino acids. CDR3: CASSLGTDTNEKLFF. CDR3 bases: TGTGCCAGCAGCCTCGGGACAGACACTAATGAAAAACTGTTTTTT.

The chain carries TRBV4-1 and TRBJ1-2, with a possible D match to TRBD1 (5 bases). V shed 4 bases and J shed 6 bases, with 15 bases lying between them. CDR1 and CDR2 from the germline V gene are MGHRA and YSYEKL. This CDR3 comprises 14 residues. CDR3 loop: CASSPVGGGDGYTF. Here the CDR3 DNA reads TGCGCCAGCAGCCCAGTCGGGGGGGGAGATGGCTACACCTTC.

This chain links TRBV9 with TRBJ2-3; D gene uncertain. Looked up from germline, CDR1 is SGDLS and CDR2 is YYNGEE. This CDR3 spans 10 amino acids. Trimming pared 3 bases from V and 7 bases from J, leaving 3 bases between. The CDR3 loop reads CASSGNTQYF. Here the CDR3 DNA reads TGTGCCAGCAGCGGGAATACGCAGTATTTT.

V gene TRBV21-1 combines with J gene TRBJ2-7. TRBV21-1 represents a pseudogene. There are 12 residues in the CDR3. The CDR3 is CASRDGPYEQYF. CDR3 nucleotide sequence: TGTGCCAGCAGGGACGGTCCCTACGAGCAGTACTTC.

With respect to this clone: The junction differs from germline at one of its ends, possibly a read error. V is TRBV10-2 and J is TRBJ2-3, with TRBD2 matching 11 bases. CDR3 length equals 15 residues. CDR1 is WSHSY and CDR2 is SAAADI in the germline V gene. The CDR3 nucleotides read TGCGCCTGCAGAAGACTAGCGGGAAACACAGATACGCAGTATTTT. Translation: CACRRLAGNTDTQYF.

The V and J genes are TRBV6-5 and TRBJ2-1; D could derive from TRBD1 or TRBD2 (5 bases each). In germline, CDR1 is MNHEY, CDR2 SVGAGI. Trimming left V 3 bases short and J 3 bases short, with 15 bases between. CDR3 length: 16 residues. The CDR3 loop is CASSYGTGPIYNEQFF. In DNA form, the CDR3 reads TGTGCCAGCAGTTATGGAACGGGACCAATCTACAATGAGCAGTTCTTC.

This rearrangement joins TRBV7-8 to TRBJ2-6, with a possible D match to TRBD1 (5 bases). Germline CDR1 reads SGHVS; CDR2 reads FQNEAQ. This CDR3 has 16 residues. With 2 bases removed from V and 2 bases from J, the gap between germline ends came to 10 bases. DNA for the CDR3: TGTGCCAGCAGCTTATCTTTCAGGGCTGGGGCCAACGTCCTGACTTTC. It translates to CASSLSFRAGANVLTF.

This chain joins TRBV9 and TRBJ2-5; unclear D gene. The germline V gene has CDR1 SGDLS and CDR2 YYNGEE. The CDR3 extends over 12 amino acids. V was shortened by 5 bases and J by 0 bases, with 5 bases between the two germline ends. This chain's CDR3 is CASRGNQETQYF. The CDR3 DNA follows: TGTGCCAGCAGGGGGAACCAAGAGACCCAGTACTTC.

Here the CDR3 DNA reads TGCAGCGTTGAAGGGGACAGCTACGAGCAGTACTTC. As protein: CSVEGDSYEQYF. This chain uses TRBV29-1 with TRBJ2-7; 7 nucleotides agree with TRBD1. V lost 1 base, J lost 3 bases, and 0 bases stayed unmatched. Germline CDR1 SQVTM, CDR2 ANQGSEA. The CDR3 is made up of 12 amino acids.